Included here is one T cell receptor (beta chain) sequence, with context. It lacks a known antigen. No base-level quality is on record; no much larger clone is a single base apart. The data are from a study of blood T cell repertoires in COVID-19 (dated by TCRdb to 2019 to 2021). For the study in its entirety: Collaborator samples came from the United States, Italy and Spain and covered acute and convalescent phases of COVID-19. The prospective study material was composed of cDNA or gDNA derived from T cells, B-cell-depleted T cells, or PBMCs. The dataset comprised deeply sampled blood TCRbeta repertoires from subjects exposed to, actively infected with, or recovered from COVID-19. The repertoires were made available in a free public database intended to serve as a resource for research on the immune response to SARS-CoV-2. Samples were obtained from the ongoing ImmuneRACE study (first 160 participants) and from about 1,300 subjects provided by 6 global collaborators. A de-identified subject ID, COVID-19 status, age in years and sex were almost always included in the sample metadata. HLA class I and class II types, where available, came from metadata supplied by the sample provider rather than from assay-based typing. General findings and caveats noted by the study authors: How much clinical and demographic metadata was included differed by source and by participant, and the metadata was provided uncurated.

V drops 7 bases and J drops 2 bases, leaving 14 bases in between. The CDR3 numbers 15 residues from cysteine through phenylalanine. Only the CDR3 portion is preserved as DNA: 45 bases, with reading frame beginning at the first base. CDR1 and CDR2 are drawn from the germline V gene: SNHLY, FYNNEI. TCRbeta CDR3 regions were amplified from genomic DNA by means of the immunoSEQ Assay, a bias-controlled multiplex PCR. The authors' pipeline ran thus. Within the assay, amplification of reference gene primers was used to estimate how many nucleated cells each sample contained. To quantify the absolute abundance of each unique TCRbeta CDR3 rearrangement, sequence reads were collapsed and filtered. For each sample, productive Simpson clonality was calculated as the square root of Simpson's diversity index across productive rearrangements. Entries here come from immuneACCESS through TCRdb and include only in-frame sequences with V and J called. Some clones fail to appear in such tables; in the studies checked, an unresolved V gene covers under half of the shortfall, and the cause of the remainder is unknown. For V, J and clone size, that table is used; D and trimming come from the DNA. Across this sample there are just over 90,000 clones, with about 77% seen only once. Of the sample, 15% to 20% falls within the top ten clones.

The collaborating institutions used their own protocols to collect whole blood in K2EDTA tubes. For TCRbeta analysis, collaborators shipped samples in one of three forms: frozen whole blood, isolated PBMCs, or DNA extracted from either of those sample types. This TCR came from a human donor in a cohort sampled during active COVID-19. The sequencing sample was made of peripheral blood. Recombination linked TRBV2 to TRBJ2-2; a weak D assignment points to TRBD1 (5 bases agree). CDR3 protein: CASKIQGSNTGELFF. The sequence in DNA is TGTGCCAGCAAGATCCAGGGAAGCAACACCGGGGAGCTGTTTTTT. Joined to the reference TRBV2 and TRBJ2-2 proteins, this CDR3 gives the full variable domain: EPEVTQTPSHQVTQMGQEVILRCVPISNHLYFYWYRQILGQKVEFLVSFYNNEISEKSEIFDDQFSVERPDGSNFTLKIRSTKLEDSAMYFCASKIQGSNTGELFFGEGSRLTVL.